This TCR beta chain originates from a study of early T cells in non-severe SARS-CoV-2 infection (dated by TCRdb to the early 2020s). Looking at the study overall: TCR sequencing used bulk RNA from unsorted whole blood, so alpha and beta chains could not be paired.

Set within a cohort of healthcare workers in London, UK, this nested case-control study involved weekly PCR testing of nasopharyngeal swabs along with blood sampling. Between 23 and 31 March 2020, the week of the UK lockdown, healthcare workers were enrolled and then followed up weekly for as long as 16 weeks. Details on this clonotype: Its antigen is still unknown. No base qualities exist here, and no much larger clone lies one base off it.

Overall study outcomes, separate from this receptor: Matching against VDJdb was skewed toward anti-spike CD8 responses, likely underestimated virus-specific expansions, and missed private and CD4 specificities.

The V end loses 4 bases and the J end loses 3 bases, and a stretch of 15 bases separates them. There are 15 amino acids in the CDR3, from cysteine to phenylalanine inclusive. Left in the record is the CDR3 DNA by itself, 45 bases read in frame from the first base. The germline V gene provides CDR1 SGHTA and CDR2 FQGNSA. The library was built by means of 5' RACE. These reads were obtained on a NextSeq 500. The TCR library protocol attached unique molecular identifiers to individual cDNA molecules to correct for sequencing error and PCR bias. Both TCR alpha and beta chains were sequenced, and tight co-correlation was observed between alpha and beta sequence abundances in each sample. Processing in the source paper ran as follows. Decombinator V4 was used to perform V gene, J gene and CDR3 annotation of TCR sequences. Expanded TCRs were defined as changing significantly between any two time points under a Poisson model with p below 0.0001. TCR abundances were normalised to the total number of TCRs sequenced in each sample and reported as counts per million. TRAV1-2 paired with TRAJ12, TRAJ20 or TRAJ33 defined MAIT TCRs, while TRAV10 paired with TRAJ18 defined iNKT TCRs. VDJdb, accessed 1 November 2021, was searched for CMV, EBV and SARS-CoV-2 annotated TCRs, excluding TCRs annotated for multiple antigens. The public sequencing data were trimmed at Q25 with fastp and processed into clonotypes with MiXCR by TCRdb, which kept only in-frame beta chains. One record per CDR3 amino acid sequence lists the most common genes and DNA. TCRdb, rather than the study authors, made the V and J calls. In all, the sample holds 61,000 or so distinct CDR3 sequences, and 9.5% to 15% of those were seen once. Over 1% of the sample is held by the ten biggest clonotypes.

This clonotype originated in an adult who was a healthcare worker with PCR-confirmed SARS-CoV-2 infection or an uninfected control (not recorded which). The donor label of this sample is uncertain. The starting material was whole blood, obtained at baseline. Rearrangement joined TRBV7-2 to TRBJ1-1; 6 matching bases give a weak D call of TRBD1. The CDR3 region reads CASSSHSGAYTEAFF. Read as DNA, the sequence is TGTGCCAGCAGCTCCCATTCGGGGGCCTACACTGAAGCTTTCTTT.